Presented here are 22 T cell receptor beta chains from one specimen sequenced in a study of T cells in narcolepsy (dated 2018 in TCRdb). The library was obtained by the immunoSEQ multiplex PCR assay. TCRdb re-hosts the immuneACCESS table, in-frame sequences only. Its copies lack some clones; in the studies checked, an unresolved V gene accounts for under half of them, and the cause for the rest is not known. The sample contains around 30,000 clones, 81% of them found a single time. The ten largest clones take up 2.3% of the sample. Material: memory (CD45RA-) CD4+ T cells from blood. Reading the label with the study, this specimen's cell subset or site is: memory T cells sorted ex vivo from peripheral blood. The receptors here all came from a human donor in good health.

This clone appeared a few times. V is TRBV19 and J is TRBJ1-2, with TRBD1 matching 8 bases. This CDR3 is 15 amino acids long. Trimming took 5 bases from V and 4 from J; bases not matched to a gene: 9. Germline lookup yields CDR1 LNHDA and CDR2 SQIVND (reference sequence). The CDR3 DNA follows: TGTGCCAGTAGTCCCCGCAGGGACAGGATCTATGGCTACACCTTC. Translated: CASSPRRDRIYGYTF.

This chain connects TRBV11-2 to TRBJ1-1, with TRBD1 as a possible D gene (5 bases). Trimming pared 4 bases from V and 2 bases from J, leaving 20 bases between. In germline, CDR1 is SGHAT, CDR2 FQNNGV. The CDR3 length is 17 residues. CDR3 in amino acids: CASSSTWGRRVNTEAFF. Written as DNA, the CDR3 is TGTGCCAGCAGCTCGACCTGGGGGAGGCGGGTCAACACTGAAGCTTTCTTT.

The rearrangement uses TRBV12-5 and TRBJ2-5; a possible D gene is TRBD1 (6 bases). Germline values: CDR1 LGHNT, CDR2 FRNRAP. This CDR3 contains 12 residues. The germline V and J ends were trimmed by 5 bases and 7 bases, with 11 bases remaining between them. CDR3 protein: CASGQTRGTQYF. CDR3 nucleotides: TGTGCTAGTGGTCAAACCAGGGGGACCCAGTACTTC.

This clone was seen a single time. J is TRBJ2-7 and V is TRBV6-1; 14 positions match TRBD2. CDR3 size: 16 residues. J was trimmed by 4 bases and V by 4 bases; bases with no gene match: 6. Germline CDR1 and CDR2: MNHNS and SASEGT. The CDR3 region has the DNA TGTGCCAGCAGTGGGGGGACTAGCGGGAGTCAATACGAGCAGTACTTC. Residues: CASSGGTSGSQYEQYF.

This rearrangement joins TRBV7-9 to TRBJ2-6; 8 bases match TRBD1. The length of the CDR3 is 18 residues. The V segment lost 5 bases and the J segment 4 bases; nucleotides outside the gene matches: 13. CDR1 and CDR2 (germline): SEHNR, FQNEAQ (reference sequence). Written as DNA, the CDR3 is TGTGCCAGCAGCAGGTATGGACAGGGCCCCTCCGGGGCCAACGTCCTGACTTTC. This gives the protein CASSRYGQGPSGANVLTF.

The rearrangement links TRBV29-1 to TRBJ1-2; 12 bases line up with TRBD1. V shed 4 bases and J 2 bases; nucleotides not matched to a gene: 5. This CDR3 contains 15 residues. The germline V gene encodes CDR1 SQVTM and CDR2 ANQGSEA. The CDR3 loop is CSVGDRGPPNYGYTF. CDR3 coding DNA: TGCAGCGTTGGGGACAGGGGGCCCCCCAACTATGGCTACACCTTC.

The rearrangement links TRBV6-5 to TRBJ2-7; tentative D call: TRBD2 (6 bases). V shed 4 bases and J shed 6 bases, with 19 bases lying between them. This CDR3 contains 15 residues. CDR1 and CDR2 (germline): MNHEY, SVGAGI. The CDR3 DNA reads TGTGCCAGCAGTTTGAATCCGGGGGAAAGTTCCGAGCAGTACTTC. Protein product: CASSLNPGESSEQYF.

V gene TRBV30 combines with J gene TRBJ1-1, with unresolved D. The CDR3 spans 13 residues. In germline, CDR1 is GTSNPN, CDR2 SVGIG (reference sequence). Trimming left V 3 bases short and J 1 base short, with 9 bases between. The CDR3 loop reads CAWREHPNTEAFF. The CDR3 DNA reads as TGTGCCTGGAGGGAACACCCGAACACTGAAGCTTTCTTT.

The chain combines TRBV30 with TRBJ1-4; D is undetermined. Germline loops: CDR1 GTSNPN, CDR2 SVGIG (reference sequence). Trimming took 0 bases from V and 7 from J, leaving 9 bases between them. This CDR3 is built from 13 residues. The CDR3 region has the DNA TGTGCCTGGAGTGTAGGTTTAGGTGAAAAACTGTTTTTT. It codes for CAWSVGLGEKLFF.

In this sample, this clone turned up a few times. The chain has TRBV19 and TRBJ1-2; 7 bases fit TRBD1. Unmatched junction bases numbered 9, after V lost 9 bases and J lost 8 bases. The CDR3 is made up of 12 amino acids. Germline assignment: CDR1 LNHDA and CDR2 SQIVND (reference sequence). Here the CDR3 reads CASRTGEGGYTF. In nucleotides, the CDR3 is TGTGCCAGCCGAACAGGGGAGGGGGGCTACACCTTC.

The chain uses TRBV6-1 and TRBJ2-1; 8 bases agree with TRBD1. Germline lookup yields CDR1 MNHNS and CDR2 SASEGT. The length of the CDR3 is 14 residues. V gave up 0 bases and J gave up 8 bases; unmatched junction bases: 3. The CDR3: CASSEAYRGDEQFF. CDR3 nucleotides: TGTGCCAGCAGTGAAGCCTACAGGGGGGATGAGCAGTTCTTC.

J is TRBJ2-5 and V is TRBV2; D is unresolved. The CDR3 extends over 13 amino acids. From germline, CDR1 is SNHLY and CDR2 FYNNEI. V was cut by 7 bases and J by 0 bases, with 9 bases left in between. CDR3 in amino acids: CASNYRDQETQYF. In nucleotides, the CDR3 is TGTGCCAGCAACTATCGAGACCAAGAGACCCAGTACTTC.

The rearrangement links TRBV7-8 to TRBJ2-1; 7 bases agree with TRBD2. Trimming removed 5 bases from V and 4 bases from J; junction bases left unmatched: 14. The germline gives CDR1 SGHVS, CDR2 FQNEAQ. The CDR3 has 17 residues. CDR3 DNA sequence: TGTGCCAGCAGCCATACCGGCGGCGGGGGAGATTACAATGAGCAGTTCTTC. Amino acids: CASSHTGGGGDYNEQFF. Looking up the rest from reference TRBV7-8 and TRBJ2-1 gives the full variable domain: GAGVSQSPRYKVAKRGQDVALRCDPISGHVSLFWYQQALGQGPEFLTYFQNEAQLDKSGLPSDRFFAERPEGSVSTLKIQRTQQEDSAVYLCASSHTGGGGDYNEQFFGPGTRLTVL.

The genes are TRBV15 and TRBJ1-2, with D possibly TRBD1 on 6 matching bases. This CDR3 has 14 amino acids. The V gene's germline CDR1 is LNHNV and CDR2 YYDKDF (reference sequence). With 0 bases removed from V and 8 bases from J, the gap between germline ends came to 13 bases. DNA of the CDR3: TGTGCCACCAGCAGAGATAACGGGGGGCGAGGCTACACCTTC. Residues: CATSRDNGGRGYTF.

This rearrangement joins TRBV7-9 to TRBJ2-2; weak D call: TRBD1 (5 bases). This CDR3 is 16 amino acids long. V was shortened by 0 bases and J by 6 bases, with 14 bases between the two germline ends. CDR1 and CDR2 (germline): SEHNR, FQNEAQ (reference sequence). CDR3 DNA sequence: TGTGCCAGCAGCTTAGCGGGGCAGGTCAGCTCCGGGGAGCTGTTTTTT. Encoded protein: CASSLAGQVSSGELFF.

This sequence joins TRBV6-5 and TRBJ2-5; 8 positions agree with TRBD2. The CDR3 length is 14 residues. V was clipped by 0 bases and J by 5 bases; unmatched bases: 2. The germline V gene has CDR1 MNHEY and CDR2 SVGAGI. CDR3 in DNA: TGTGCCAGCAGTTACTCGACGGGAGGGGAGACCCAGTACTTC. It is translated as CASSYSTGGETQYF.

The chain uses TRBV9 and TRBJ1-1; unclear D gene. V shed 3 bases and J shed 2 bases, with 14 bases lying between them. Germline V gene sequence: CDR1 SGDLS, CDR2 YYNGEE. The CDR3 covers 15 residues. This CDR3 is CASSGGNTGNTEAFF. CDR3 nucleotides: TGTGCCAGCAGCGGCGGAAATACGGGAAACACTGAAGCTTTCTTT.

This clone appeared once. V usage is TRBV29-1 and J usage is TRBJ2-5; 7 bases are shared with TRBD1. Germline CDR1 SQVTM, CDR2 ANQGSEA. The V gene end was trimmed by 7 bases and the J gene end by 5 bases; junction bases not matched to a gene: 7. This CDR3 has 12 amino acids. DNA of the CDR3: TGCAGCGCCGGACAGGTGATGGAGACCCAGTACTTC. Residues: CSAGQVMETQYF.

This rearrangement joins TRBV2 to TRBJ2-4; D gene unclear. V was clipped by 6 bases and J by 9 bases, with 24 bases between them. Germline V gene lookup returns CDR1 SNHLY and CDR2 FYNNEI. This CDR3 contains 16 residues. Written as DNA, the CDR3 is TGTGCCAGCAGCCCGTTAGGTAGGAAGGGTAAGGGCATTCAGTACTTC. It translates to CASSPLGRKGKGIQYF.

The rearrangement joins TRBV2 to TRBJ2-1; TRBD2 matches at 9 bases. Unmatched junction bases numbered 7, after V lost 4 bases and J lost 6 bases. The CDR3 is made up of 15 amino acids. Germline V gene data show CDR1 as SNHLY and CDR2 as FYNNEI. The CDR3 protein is CASSVRREGRNEQFF. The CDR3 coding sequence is TGTGCCAGCAGTGTAAGGCGGGAGGGCCGCAATGAGCAGTTCTTC.

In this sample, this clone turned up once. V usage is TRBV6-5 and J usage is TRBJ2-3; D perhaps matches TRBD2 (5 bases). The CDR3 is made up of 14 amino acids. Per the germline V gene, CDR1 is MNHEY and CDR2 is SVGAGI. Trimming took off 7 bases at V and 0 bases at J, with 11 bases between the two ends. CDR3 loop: CASTGFPSTDTQYF. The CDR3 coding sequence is TGTGCCAGCACGGGGTTCCCTAGCACAGATACGCAGTATTTT.

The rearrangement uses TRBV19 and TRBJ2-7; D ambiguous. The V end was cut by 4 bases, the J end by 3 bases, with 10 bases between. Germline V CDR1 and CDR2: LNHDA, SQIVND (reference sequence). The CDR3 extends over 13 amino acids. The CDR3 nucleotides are TGTGCCAGTAGTAGGACGGTGGGCTACGAGCAGTACTTC. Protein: CASSRTVGYEQYF.